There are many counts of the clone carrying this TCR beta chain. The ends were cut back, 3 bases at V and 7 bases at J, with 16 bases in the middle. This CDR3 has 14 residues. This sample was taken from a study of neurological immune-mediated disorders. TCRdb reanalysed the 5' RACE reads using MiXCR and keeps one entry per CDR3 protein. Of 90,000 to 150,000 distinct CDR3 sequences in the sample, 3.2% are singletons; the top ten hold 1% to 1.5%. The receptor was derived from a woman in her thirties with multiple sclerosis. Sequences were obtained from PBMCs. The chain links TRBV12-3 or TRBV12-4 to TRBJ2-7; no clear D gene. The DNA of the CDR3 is TGTGCCAGCAGTTTCAAGGCACCCGGCCGGGAGCAGTACTTC. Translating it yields CASSFKAPGREQYF.